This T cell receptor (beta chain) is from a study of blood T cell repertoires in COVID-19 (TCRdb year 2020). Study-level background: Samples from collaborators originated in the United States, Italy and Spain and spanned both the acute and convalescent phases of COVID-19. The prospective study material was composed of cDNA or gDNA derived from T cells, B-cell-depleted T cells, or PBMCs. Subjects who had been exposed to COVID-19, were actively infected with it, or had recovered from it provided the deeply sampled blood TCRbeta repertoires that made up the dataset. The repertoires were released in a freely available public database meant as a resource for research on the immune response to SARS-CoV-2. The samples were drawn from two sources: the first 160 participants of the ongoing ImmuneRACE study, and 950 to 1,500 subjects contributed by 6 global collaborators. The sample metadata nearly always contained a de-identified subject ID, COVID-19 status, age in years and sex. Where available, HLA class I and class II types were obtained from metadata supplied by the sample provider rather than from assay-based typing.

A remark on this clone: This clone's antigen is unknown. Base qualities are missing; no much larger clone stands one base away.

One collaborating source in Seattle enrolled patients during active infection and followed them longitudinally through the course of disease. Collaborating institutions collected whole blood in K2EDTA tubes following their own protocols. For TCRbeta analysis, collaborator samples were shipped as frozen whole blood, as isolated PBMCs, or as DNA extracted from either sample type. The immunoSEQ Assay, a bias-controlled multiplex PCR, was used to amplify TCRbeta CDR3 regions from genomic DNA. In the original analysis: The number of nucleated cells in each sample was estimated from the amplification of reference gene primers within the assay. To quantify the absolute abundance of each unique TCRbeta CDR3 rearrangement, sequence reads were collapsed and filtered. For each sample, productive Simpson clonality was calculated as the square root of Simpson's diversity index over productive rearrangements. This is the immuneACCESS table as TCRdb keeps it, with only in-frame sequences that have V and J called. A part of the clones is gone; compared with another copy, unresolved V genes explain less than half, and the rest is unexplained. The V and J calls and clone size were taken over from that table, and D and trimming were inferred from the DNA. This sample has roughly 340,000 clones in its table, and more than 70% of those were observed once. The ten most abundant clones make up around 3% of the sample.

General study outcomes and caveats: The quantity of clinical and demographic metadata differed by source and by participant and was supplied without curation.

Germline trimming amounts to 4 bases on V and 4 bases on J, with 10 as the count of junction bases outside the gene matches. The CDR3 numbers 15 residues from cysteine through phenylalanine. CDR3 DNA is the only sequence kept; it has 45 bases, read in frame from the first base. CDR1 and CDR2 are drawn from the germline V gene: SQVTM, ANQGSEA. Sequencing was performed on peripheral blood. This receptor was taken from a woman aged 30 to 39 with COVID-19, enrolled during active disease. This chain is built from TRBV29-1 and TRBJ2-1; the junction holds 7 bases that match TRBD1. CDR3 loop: CSVVGEGGPYNEQFF. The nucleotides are TGCAGCGTTGTAGGCGAAGGGGGCCCTTACAATGAGCAGTTCTTC.